This T cell receptor (beta chain) was captured in a study of cytomegalovirus exposure and HLA in healthy donors. Overall study findings and caveats: An apparent linkage of common viral pathogens to several of the most significant clusters emerged in a later analysis. Cytomegalovirus association was assigned to approximately 160 TCR beta chains. TRBV6-2, TRBV6-3 and some other V segments were excluded as indistinguishable.

CDR1 is SGHRS and CDR2 is YFSETQ in the germline V gene. Trimming cost V 4 bases and J 7 bases; bases outside gene matches: 3. The CDR3 extends over 12 amino acids. This clone was seen only a few times. No antigen is known for it. 60 Vbeta and 13 Jbeta primers were used in PCR. The protocol was immunoSEQ multiplex PCR, while the TCRdb copy is restricted to in-frame clones and leaves out a portion. The data show about 37,000 clones, roughly 74% seen once. The V gene is TRBV5-1, the J gene TRBJ1-2; TRBD1 matches at 8 bases. This sequence originates from a man aged 25-40 years in good health and CMV-seronegative. Sequencing input: PBMCs. In DNA form, the CDR3 reads TGCGCCAGCAGCCCAGACAGGGGTGGCTACACCTTC. Protein: CASSPDRGGYTF.